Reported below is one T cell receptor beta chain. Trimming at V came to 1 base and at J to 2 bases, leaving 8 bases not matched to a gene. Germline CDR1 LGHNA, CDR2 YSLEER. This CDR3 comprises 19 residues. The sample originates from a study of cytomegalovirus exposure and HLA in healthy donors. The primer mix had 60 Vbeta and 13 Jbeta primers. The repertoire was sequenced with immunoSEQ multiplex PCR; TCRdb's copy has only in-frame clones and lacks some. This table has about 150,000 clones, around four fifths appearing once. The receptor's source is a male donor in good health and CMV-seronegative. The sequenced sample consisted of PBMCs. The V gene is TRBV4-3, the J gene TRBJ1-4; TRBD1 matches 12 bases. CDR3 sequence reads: CASSQAPGTGGRTNEKLFF. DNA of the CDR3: TGCGCCAGCAGCCAAGCCCCCGGGACAGGGGGCAGGACTAATGAAAAACTGTTTTTT.